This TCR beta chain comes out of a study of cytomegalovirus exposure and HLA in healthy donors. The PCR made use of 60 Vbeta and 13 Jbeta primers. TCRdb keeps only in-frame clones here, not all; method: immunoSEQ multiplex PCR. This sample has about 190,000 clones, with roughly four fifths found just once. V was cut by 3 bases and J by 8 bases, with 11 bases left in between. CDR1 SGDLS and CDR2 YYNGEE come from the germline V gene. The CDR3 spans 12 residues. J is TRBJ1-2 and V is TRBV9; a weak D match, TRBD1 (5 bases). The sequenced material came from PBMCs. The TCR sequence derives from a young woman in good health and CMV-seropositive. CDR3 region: CASSGTGYGYTF. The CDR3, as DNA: TGTGCCAGCAGCGGTACAGGCTACGGCTACACCTTC.